The 19 T cell receptor beta chains below all came from one sample that was sequenced in a study of cytomegalovirus exposure and HLA in healthy donors. This PCR relied on a set of 60 Vbeta primers and 13 Jbeta primers. Data came from immunoSEQ multiplex PCR; TCRdb stores just in-frame clones and leaves some out. Of over 150,000 clones detected, 68% appear once; the ten largest clones hold roughly 2.7%. The sequencing input was PBMCs. The receptors shown here come from a woman aged 40 to 50 in good health and CMV-seropositive.

The chain couples TRBV7-6 to TRBJ2-3; a weak D match, TRBD1 (6 bases). Trimming took 5 bases from V and 4 from J, leaving 16 bases between them. This CDR3 has 15 residues. The germline V gene has CDR1 SGHVS and CDR2 FNYEAQ. CDR3 amino acids: CASSPVPAGADTQYF. The CDR3 DNA sequence: TGTGCCAGCAGCCCAGTGCCAGCAGGGGCAGATACGCAGTATTTT.

The chain couples TRBV4-2 to TRBJ2-7, with 9 positions matching TRBD2. The CDR3 runs 17 residues. CDR1 and CDR2 from the germline V gene are LGHNA and YNFKEQ. Unmatched junction bases numbered 13, after V lost 1 base and J lost 6 bases. The CDR3 DNA is TGTGCCAGCAGCCAAGGATTAGATGCGGGAGGGCCCGGCGAGCAGTACTTC. It translates to CASSQGLDAGGPGEQYF.

The genes are TRBV10-3 and TRBJ2-3; TRBD2 might be the D (6 bases). The CDR3 covers 19 residues. CDR1 is ENHRY and CDR2 is SYGVKD in the germline V gene. V shed 2 bases and J shed 1 base, with 22 bases lying between them. The CDR3 sequence is CAISEGASRGLFGTDTQYF. DNA of the CDR3: TGTGCCATCAGTGAGGGTGCTAGCCGGGGACTCTTCGGCACAGATACGCAGTATTTT.

V and J are TRBV29-1 and TRBJ1-4; 9 bases agree with TRBD1. The germline CDR1 and CDR2 sequences are SQVTM and ANQGSEA. This CDR3 is built from 15 residues. Losses at the gene ends were 6 bases for V and 7 bases for J; bases not matched to a gene: 12. CDR3 nucleotides: TGCAGCGTCGTCCCGGGACAGGGTCTGGGTGAAAAACTGTTTTTT. Translating it yields CSVVPGQGLGEKLFF.

The rearrangement joins TRBV10-1 to TRBJ1-3; a possible D gene is TRBD1 (5 bases). This CDR3 contains 16 residues. The germline gives CDR1 WNHNN, CDR2 SYGVQD (reference sequence). V was cut by 2 bases and J by 0 bases, with 11 bases left in between. The CDR3 DNA sequence: TGCGCCAGCAGTGAGCCGATCGGGGGCTCTGGAAACACCATATATTTT. Protein: CASSEPIGGSGNTIYF.

The chain employs TRBV4-3 and TRBJ2-7; TRBD1 might be the D (6 bases). The V end was cut by 1 base, the J end by 4 bases, with 17 bases between. The CDR3 is 16 amino acids. Germline V gene sequence: CDR1 LGHNA, CDR2 YSLEER. The CDR3 protein is CASSQAHRQGQYEQYF. The DNA of the CDR3 is TGCGCCAGCAGCCAAGCCCACCGCCAGGGACAATACGAGCAGTACTTC.

The rearrangement links TRBV28 to TRBJ2-7; 11 bases line up with TRBD2. Losses at the gene ends were 6 bases for V and 3 bases for J; bases not matched to a gene: 7. The CDR3 sequence is 15 residues long. Germline CDR1 reads MDHEN; CDR2 reads SYDVKM. This CDR3 reads CASRSTSGNLYEQYF. The CDR3 DNA sequence: TGTGCCAGCAGATCGACTAGCGGGAACCTCTACGAGCAGTACTTC.

The chain links TRBV28 to TRBJ2-6; 8 positions agree with TRBD1. The V gene's germline CDR1 is MDHEN and CDR2 SYDVKM. V dropped 5 bases and J dropped 0; count of bases not matched to a gene: 6. The CDR3 extends over 17 amino acids. Here the CDR3 DNA reads TGTGCCAGCAGTCCCACCACAGGGGGCTCTGGGGCCAACGTCCTGACTTTC. Its translation is CASSPTTGGSGANVLTF.

CDR3 region: CASSFGTGVGKLFF. The CDR3, as DNA: TGTGCCAGCAGTTTTGGGACAGGGGTGGGGAAACTGTTTTTT. The chain is built from TRBV28 and TRBJ1-4; TRBD1 matches 10 bases. V lost 3 bases and J lost 11; bases outside the gene matches: 6. The CDR3 has 14 amino acids. Germline V gives CDR1 MDHEN, CDR2 SYDVKM.

The chain carries TRBV6-5 and TRBJ1-2, with D perhaps TRBD1 (5 bases). V was trimmed by 4 bases and J by 7 bases, leaving 7 bases between them. This CDR3 is built from 11 residues. Germline V CDR1 and CDR2: MNHEY, SVGAGI. In DNA form, the CDR3 reads TGTGCCAGCAGTTGGGGGGGTGGCTACACCTTC. This encodes CASSWGGGYTF.

The V and J genes are TRBV27 and TRBJ2-2; D not certain. Germline V lookup: CDR1 MNHEY, CDR2 SMNVEV (reference sequence). The CDR3 is 14 amino acids. The V gene lost 5 bases and the J gene lost 1 base, with 8 bases spanning the gap. CDR3 in DNA: TGTGCCAGCAGTCTGACTGGGAACACCGGGGAGCTGTTTTTT. It codes for CASSLTGNTGELFF.

The chain uses TRBV19 and TRBJ1-5; 8 bases fit TRBD1. The CDR3 has 14 amino acids. Germline trimming cut 5 bases from V and 6 bases from J; bases unmatched to any gene: 6. Germline CDR1 and CDR2: LNHDA and SQIVND (reference sequence). The CDR3 sequence: CASSPTGGGQPQHF. DNA of the CDR3: TGTGCCAGTAGTCCCACAGGGGGTGGTCAGCCCCAGCATTTT.

This chain joins TRBV18 and TRBJ1-1; TRBD1 agrees at 9 bases. Germline-derived CDR1 and CDR2 are KGHSH and LQKENI. The CDR3 runs 16 residues. V was pared by 6 bases and J by 0 bases, with 8 bases of the junction left unmatched. CDR3 sequence: CASSYGTGSLNTEAFF. Here the CDR3 DNA reads TGTGCCAGCTCTTACGGGACAGGGAGTTTGAACACTGAAGCTTTCTTT.

The V and J genes are TRBV28 and TRBJ1-1; D possibly corresponds to TRBD1 (5 bases). Germline-derived CDR1 and CDR2 are MDHEN and SYDVKM. The V gene lost 0 bases and the J gene lost 6 bases, with 5 bases spanning the gap. The CDR3 spans 12 residues. CDR3: CASSLWTAEAFF. CDR3 nucleotide sequence: TGTGCCAGCAGTTTATGGACAGCTGAAGCTTTCTTT. The full variable domain, rest sourced from reference TRBV28 and TRBJ1-1, is DVKVTQSSRYLVKRTGEKVFLECVQDMDHENMFWYRQDPGLGLRLIYFSYDVKMKEKGDIPEGYSVSREKKERFSLILESASTNQTSMYLCASSLWTAEAFFGQGTRLTVV.

The chain has TRBV7-9 and TRBJ1-2, with TRBD1 identical over 8 bases. J was trimmed by 4 bases and V by 2 bases; bases with no gene match: 3. CDR1 is SEHNR, CDR2 FQNEAQ, per germline (reference sequence). The CDR3 length is 14 residues. The CDR3 here is CASSLQGASYGYTF. CDR3 nucleotides: TGTGCCAGCAGCTTACAGGGGGCTTCCTATGGCTACACCTTC. Drawing the rest from reference TRBV7-9 and TRBJ1-2, the complete variable domain is DTGVSQNPRHKITKRGQNVTFRCDPISEHNRLYWYRQTLGQGPEFLTYFQNEAQLEKSRLLSDRFSAERPKGSFSTLEIQRTEQGDSAMYLCASSLQGASYGYTFGSGTRLTVV.

This clone came up a few times. This chain links TRBV4-1 with TRBJ1-5, with 8 positions matching TRBD1. The CDR3 runs 15 residues. Germline V lookup: CDR1 MGHRA, CDR2 YSYEKL. V shed 4 bases and J 6 bases; nucleotides not matched to a gene: 8. For the CDR3, the DNA is TGCGCCAGCAGCCCGACGGACAGGGCGACTCAGCCCCAGCATTTT. Translation gives CASSPTDRATQPQHF.

CDR3 nucleotide sequence: TGTGCCAGTAGTATTCGGTCTCGGTTACAGGCCCCTAGCACAGATACGCAGTATTTT. Translation gives CASSIRSRLQAPSTDTQYF. V is TRBV19 and J is TRBJ2-3; TRBD1 might be the D (5 bases). V was clipped by 3 bases and J by 0 bases, with 22 bases between them. CDR3 size: 19 residues. Germline values: CDR1 LNHDA, CDR2 SQIVND (reference sequence).

The rearrangement links TRBV18 to TRBJ1-3; D not certain. The CDR3 runs to 17 residues. Germline CDR1 KGHSH, CDR2 LQKENI. Trimming took 5 bases from V and 0 from J, leaving 17 bases between them. CDR3 in DNA: TGTGCCAGCTCATCGACTGACGGCCTATACTCTGGAAACACCATATATTTT. Translated, it gives CASSSTDGLYSGNTIYF.

This chain connects TRBV7-2 to TRBJ1-3, with a tentative D call TRBD1 (5 bases). V shed 5 bases and J shed 1 base, with 18 bases lying between them. The CDR3 has 17 amino acids. Germline CDR1 and CDR2: SGHTA and FQGNSA. The CDR3 loop reads CASSLDPIGTSGNTIYF. CDR3 nucleotides: TGTGCCAGCAGCCTCGATCCGATAGGGACTTCTGGAAACACCATATATTTT.